These 27 T cell receptor beta chains were sequenced from one sample in a study of T cells after posttransplantation cyclophosphamide. TCRdb's table, derived via immunoSEQ multiplex PCR, lists solely in-frame clones and lacks some. This table has fewer than 2,500 clones, 81% appearing once. Cyclophosphamide on days +3 and +4 followed busulfan-fludarabine conditioning and a marrow graft. The material was CD8+ T cells sorted from blood, obtained about 350 days after allogeneic stem cell transplant with posttransplant cyclophosphamide. These receptors came from a male patient aged 50 to 60 who received an allogeneic stem cell transplant from a related donor and was CMV-positive. The graft donor may account for some of the T cells.

CDR3 sequence reads: CSVVPGEGEQFF. The CDR3 nucleotides are TGCAGCGTTGTGCCCGGGGAAGGTGAGCAGTTCTTC. The gene calls are TRBV29-1 and TRBJ2-1; a possible D gene is TRBD2 (5 bases). V lost 4 bases, J lost 9 bases, and 13 bases lay in between. This CDR3 comprises 12 residues. Germline CDR1 reads SQVTM; CDR2 reads ANQGSEA.

This sequence joins TRBV10-3 and TRBJ2-5; the match to TRBD1 covers 7 bases. The CDR3 consists of 15 residues. The V segment lost 3 bases and the J segment 1 base; nucleotides outside the gene matches: 5. Germline-derived CDR1 and CDR2 are ENHRY and SYGVKD. CDR3 coding DNA: TGTGCCATCAGTGAAGGGCAGGGGGTCCAAGAGACCCAGTACTTC. It encodes CAISEGQGVQETQYF.

DNA for the CDR3: TGTGCCAGCAGTGGCGCGGGGAGACAAGAGACCCAGTACTTC. Translation gives CASSGAGRQETQYF. This chain links TRBV2 with TRBJ2-5; D is possibly TRBD2 (6 bases). Trimming took 4 bases from V and 2 from J, leaving 11 bases between them. CDR3 length: 14 amino acids. Germline V lookup: CDR1 SNHLY, CDR2 FYNNEI. Looking up the rest from reference TRBV2 and TRBJ2-5 gives the full variable domain: EPEVTQTPSHQVTQMGQEVILRCVPISNHLYFYWYRQILGQKVEFLVSFYNNEISEKSEIFDDQFSVERPDGSNFTLKIRSTKLEDSAMYFCASSGAGRQETQYFGPGTRLLVL.

The rearrangement links TRBV5-6 to TRBJ2-7; possible D gene TRBD1, 5 bases. The CDR3 sequence is 18 residues long. Germline values: CDR1 SGHDT, CDR2 YYEEEE. Trimming cost V 0 bases and J 4 bases, with 23 bases left between them. For the CDR3, the DNA is TGTGCCAGCAGCTTGGTGGTTCTGGAGAAGGGGCGGTTTTACGAGCAGTACTTC. Protein product: CASSLVVLEKGRFYEQYF.

This chain joins TRBV7-6 and TRBJ1-3; perhaps TRBD1 as D (6 bases). This CDR3 spans 19 amino acids. Trimming stripped 5 bases from V and 4 bases from J, with 27 bases between. Germline V gives CDR1 SGHVS, CDR2 FNYEAQ. CDR3 nucleotide sequence: TGTGCCAGCAGCCTTAGCACCCCTGTCCCGGACAGTTCCGGAAACACCATATATTTT. Its translation: CASSLSTPVPDSSGNTIYF.

CDR3 sequence: CASSQEVKGIPYEQYF. CDR3 in DNA: TGCGCCAGCAGCCAAGAGGTTAAGGGGATTCCCTACGAGCAGTACTTC. The chain joins TRBV4-1 to TRBJ2-7; perhaps TRBD1 as D (5 bases). V dropped 0 bases and J dropped 2 bases, with 14 bases sitting between them. Germline values: CDR1 MGHRA, CDR2 YSYEKL. The length of the CDR3 is 16 residues.

CDR3 sequence: CATTGGGYEQYF. Here the CDR3 DNA reads TGTGCCACCACAGGGGGAGGTTACGAGCAGTACTTC. The V call is TRBV27, the J call TRBJ2-7; 8 bases agree with TRBD1. CDR1 MNHEY and CDR2 SMNVEV come from the germline V gene (reference sequence). This CDR3 spans 12 amino acids. With V trimmed by 10 bases and J by 4 bases, 6 bases remained unmatched.

The rearrangement links TRBV6-5 to TRBJ2-7, with D unresolved. CDR3 length equals 16 residues. V lost 2 bases and J 6 bases, leaving 20 bases between the germline ends. Germline CDR1 is MNHEY and CDR2 is SVGAGI. CDR3 sequence reads: CASSYEYSSLGAEQYF. The DNA for the CDR3 is TGTGCCAGCAGTTACGAATATAGTTCATTGGGCGCCGAGCAGTACTTC.

J is TRBJ2-7 and V is TRBV9, with 10 bases identical to TRBD2. V lost 3 bases and J lost 5; bases outside the gene matches: 8. The CDR3 consists of 15 residues. Germline-derived CDR1 and CDR2 are SGDLS and YYNGEE. CDR3 in amino acids: CASSGSGRAFDEQYF. The CDR3 DNA follows: TGTGCCAGCAGCGGAAGCGGGAGGGCCTTTGACGAGCAGTACTTC.

The V and J genes are TRBV7-6 and TRBJ1-2; possibly TRBD1 for D (6 bases). There are 14 residues in the CDR3. Trimming removed 1 base at V and 0 bases at J, with 6 bases between. CDR1 and CDR2 (germline): SGHVS, FNYEAQ. CDR3 residues: CASSLGTANYGYTF. The CDR3 DNA is TGTGCCAGCAGCTTAGGGACAGCTAACTATGGCTACACCTTC.

This chain connects TRBV5-6 to TRBJ2-1; D ambiguous. The germline V gene has CDR1 SGHDT and CDR2 YYEEEE. V lost 0 bases and J 7 bases, leaving 5 bases between the germline ends. The CDR3 extends over 12 amino acids. CDR3 sequence reads: CASSLARNEQFF. CDR3 DNA: TGTGCCAGCAGCTTGGCTAGGAATGAGCAGTTCTTC.

The rearrangement links TRBV5-6 to TRBJ2-7, with 10 positions matching TRBD2. The CDR3 totals 15 residues. J gave up 6 bases and V 4 bases, and 10 bases lay outside the gene matches. Germline values: CDR1 SGHDT, CDR2 YYEEEE. The CDR3 region is CASSDRGLAVGEQYF. CDR3 sequence (DNA): TGTGCCAGCAGCGACCGAGGACTAGCGGTTGGCGAGCAGTACTTC.

The J gene is TRBJ2-1, the V gene TRBV2; 7 positions match TRBD2. The CDR3 spans 14 residues. V shed 6 bases and J 9 bases; nucleotides not matched to a gene: 11. Per the germline V gene, CDR1 is SNHLY and CDR2 is FYNNEI. Here the CDR3 DNA reads TGTGCCAGCAGGGCCGGACTAGTTGGCGGTGAGCAGTTCTTC. This encodes CASRAGLVGGEQFF.

The chain links TRBV11-3 to TRBJ2-1, with D perhaps matching TRBD2 (7 bases). Germline V lookup: CDR1 SGHNT, CDR2 YENEEA. The V end was cut by 11 bases, the J end by 8 bases, with 13 bases between. This CDR3 is 11 amino acids long. CDR3 protein: CARGGGHEQFF. Written as DNA, the CDR3 is TGTGCCCGAGGGGGGGGCCATGAGCAGTTCTTC.

V and J are TRBV29-1 and TRBJ2-1, with 11 bases that match TRBD1. Germline V gene data show CDR1 as SQVTM and CDR2 as ANQGSEA. With V trimmed by 7 bases and J by 9 bases, 5 bases remained unmatched. This CDR3 region has 12 residues. CDR3 in DNA: TGCAGCGCTAAGGACAGGGGGCCTGAGCAGTTCTTC. Its translation is CSAKDRGPEQFF.

J is TRBJ1-1 and V is TRBV10-2; D uncertain. Germline V gene data show CDR1 as WSHSY and CDR2 as SAAADI. The CDR3 consists of 14 residues. V was shortened by 7 bases and J by 2 bases, with 14 bases between the two germline ends. DNA of the CDR3: TGCGCCAGCAACTTGGCGGTGAGCAACACTGAAGCTTTCTTT. Translating gives CASNLAVSNTEAFF.

This clone was recorded once. CDR3 in DNA: TGTGCCAGCAGCTCAAACTTAAACTCCTACAATGAGCAGTTCTTC. It specifies CASSSNLNSYNEQFF. The genes are TRBV7-6 and TRBJ2-1; D gene unclear. Trimming stripped 4 bases from V and 0 bases from J, with 10 bases between. Germline CDR1 SGHVS, CDR2 FNYEAQ. This CDR3 is built from 15 residues.

The chain employs TRBV27 and TRBJ2-3, with D possibly being TRBD2 (5 bases). The CDR3 totals 16 residues. Per germline, CDR1 MNHEY and CDR2 SMNVEV (reference sequence). V lost 5 bases and J lost 0, with 15 bases in between. As DNA, the CDR3 is TGTGCCAGCAGTGCCTCCCCAGCGGATAGCACAGATACGCAGTATTTT. Amino acid sequence: CASSASPADSTDTQYF.

The V call is TRBV4-3, the J call TRBJ2-7; D is possibly TRBD1 (5 bases). Trimming shortened V by 1 base and J by 0 bases, and 10 bases separated the two germline ends. The CDR3 extends over 15 amino acids. The germline V gene has CDR1 LGHNA and CDR2 YSLEER. Here the CDR3 DNA reads TGCGCCAGCAGCCAAGTTCAGGGTAGCTCCTACGAGCAGTACTTC. Translating it yields CASSQVQGSSYEQYF.

The V call is TRBV15, the J call TRBJ2-7; the match to TRBD1 covers 9 bases. V dropped 5 bases and J dropped 7; count of bases not matched to a gene: 9. CDR1 is LNHNV, CDR2 YYDKDF, per germline (reference sequence). The CDR3 contains 14 residues. CDR3 amino acids: CATSGKQGAREQYF. The CDR3 DNA sequence: TGTGCCACCAGCGGCAAACAGGGGGCGCGAGAGCAGTACTTC. Full variable domain (remainder filled in from reference TRBV15 and TRBJ2-7): DAMVIQNPRYQVTQFGKPVTLSCSQTLNHNVMYWYQQKSSQAPKLLFHYYDKDFNNEADTPDNFQSRRPNTSFCFLDIRSPGLGDTAMYLCATSGKQGAREQYFGPGTRLTVT.

V usage is TRBV9 and J usage is TRBJ2-5; 11 bases align to TRBD2. The CDR3 runs to 15 residues. J lost 4 bases, V lost 7 bases, and 9 bases had no gene match. The germline gives CDR1 SGDLS, CDR2 YYNGEE. In nucleotides, the CDR3 is TGTGCCAGCTCCGAGACTAGCGGGGTAGGAGAGACCCAGTACTTC. The encoded protein is CASSETSGVGETQYF. The full variable domain, its missing parts supplied by reference TRBV9 and TRBJ2-5, is DSGVTQTPKHLITATGQRVTLRCSPRSGDLSVYWYQQSLDQGLQFLIQYYNGEERAKGNILERFSAQQFPDLHSELNLSSLELGDSALYFCASSETSGVGETQYFGPGTRLLVL.

J is TRBJ1-2 and V is TRBV9, with 10 bases that match TRBD1. This CDR3 spans 13 amino acids. Per germline, CDR1 SGDLS and CDR2 YYNGEE. Trimming took 3 bases from V and 8 from J; bases not matched to a gene: 4. The CDR3 nucleotides are TGTGCCAGCAGCGCCGGGACAGGGGAAGGCTACACCTTC. Translating it yields CASSAGTGEGYTF.

This clone has a handful of counts. The chain is built from TRBV16 and TRBJ2-7; 7 bases map to TRBD1. This CDR3 is 15 amino acids long. Germline V gene lookup returns CDR1 KGHSY and CDR2 FQNENV. Trimming at V came to 2 bases and at J to 4 bases, leaving 8 bases not matched to a gene. CDR3 nucleotide sequence: TGTGCCAGCAGCCAAAGGACAGGCAATACGTACGAGCAGTACTTC. Translation gives CASSQRTGNTYEQYF.

The chain uses TRBV5-1 and TRBJ2-7; TRBD1 is a possible D gene (6 bases). The CDR3 is made up of 13 amino acids. From germline, CDR1 is SGHRS and CDR2 YFSETQ. Trimming took 4 bases from V and 1 from J, leaving 9 bases between them. CDR3 nucleotides: TGCGCCAGCAGCACGGACAGTTCCTACGAGCAGTACTTC. Translation gives CASSTDSSYEQYF.

The chain carries TRBV6-1 and TRBJ1-5, with D hard to call. The V and J ends lost 2 bases and 12 bases respectively, with 23 bases between them. Germline V gene lookup returns CDR1 MNHNS and CDR2 SASEGT. The length of the CDR3 is 16 residues. The CDR3 DNA reads as TGTGCCAGCAGTGAATATTTTTTCGCAAACGGGGATGGCCAGCATTTT. Its protein product is CASSEYFFANGDGQHF.

The rearrangement links TRBV6-1 to TRBJ1-3; D call uncertain. The CDR3 is made up of 15 amino acids. Per the germline V gene, CDR1 is MNHNS and CDR2 is SASEGT. Trimming took off 4 bases at V and 0 bases at J, with 10 bases between the two ends. The CDR3 is CASSASLSSGNTIYF. The CDR3 DNA is TGTGCCAGCAGTGCGTCACTTTCCTCTGGAAACACCATATATTTT.

The CDR3 is CASSPQGRWEQYF. In DNA, the CDR3 is TGTGCCAGCAGCCCCCAGGGGAGATGGGAGCAGTACTTC. The V call is TRBV7-9, the J call TRBJ2-7, with TRBD1 as a possible D gene (6 bases). V lost 5 bases and J lost 7, with 15 bases in between. The germline V gene encodes CDR1 SEHNR and CDR2 FQNEAQ (reference sequence). This CDR3 region has 13 residues.